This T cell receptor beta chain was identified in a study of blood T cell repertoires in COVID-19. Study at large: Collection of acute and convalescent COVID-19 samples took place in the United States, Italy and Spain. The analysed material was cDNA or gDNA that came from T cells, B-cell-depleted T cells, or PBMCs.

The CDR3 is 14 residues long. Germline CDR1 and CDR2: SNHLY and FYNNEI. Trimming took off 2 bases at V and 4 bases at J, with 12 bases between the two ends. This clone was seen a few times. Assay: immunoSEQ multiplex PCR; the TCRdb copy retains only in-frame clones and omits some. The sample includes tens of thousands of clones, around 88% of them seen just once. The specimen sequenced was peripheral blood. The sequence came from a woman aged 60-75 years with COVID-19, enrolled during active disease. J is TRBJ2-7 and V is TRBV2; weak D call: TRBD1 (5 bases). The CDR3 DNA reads TGTGCCAGCAGTGAAACCCCAGACAGATACGAGCAGTACTTC. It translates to CASSETPDRYEQYF.